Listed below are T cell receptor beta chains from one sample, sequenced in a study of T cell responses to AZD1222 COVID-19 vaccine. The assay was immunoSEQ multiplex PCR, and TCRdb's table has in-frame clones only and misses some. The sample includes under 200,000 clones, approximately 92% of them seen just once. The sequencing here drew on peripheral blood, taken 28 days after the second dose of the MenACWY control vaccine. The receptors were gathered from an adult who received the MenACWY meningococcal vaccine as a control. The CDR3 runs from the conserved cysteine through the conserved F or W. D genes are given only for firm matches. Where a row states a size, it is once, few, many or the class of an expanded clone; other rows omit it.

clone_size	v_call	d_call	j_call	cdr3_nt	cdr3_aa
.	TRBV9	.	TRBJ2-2	TGTGCCAGCAGCGTAGAAGGGGGAGGGAACACCGGGGAGCTGTTTTTT	CASSVEGGGNTGELFF
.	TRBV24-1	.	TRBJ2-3	TGTGCCGCCAGTGATCCGGACCAGCTTGGGGGGGCACGGAATACGCAGTATTTT	CAASDPDQLGGARNTQYF
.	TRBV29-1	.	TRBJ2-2	TGCAGCGTTGCACATCTACCCGGCGCCGGGGAGCTGTTTTTT	CSVAHLPGAGELFF
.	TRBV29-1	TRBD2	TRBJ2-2	TGCAGCGTTGGGAAGCGGGAGAACACCGGGGAGCTGTTTTTT	CSVGKRENTGELFF
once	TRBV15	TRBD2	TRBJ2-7	TGTGCCACCAGTAAAGCGGGAGTCTCTTACGAGCAGTACTTC	CATSKAGVSYEQYF
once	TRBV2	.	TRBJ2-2	TGTGCCAGCAGGGGAGGGGGACTAAACACCGGGGAGCTGTTTTTT	CASRGGGLNTGELFF
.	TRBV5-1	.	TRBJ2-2	TGCGCCAGCAGCTTGGCCACCAGCAACACCGGGGAGCTGTTTTTT	CASSLATSNTGELFF
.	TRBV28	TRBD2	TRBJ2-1	TGTGCCAGCTTCCCCCGGCGGGAGTTCAACAATGAGCAGTTCTTC	CASFPRREFNNEQFF
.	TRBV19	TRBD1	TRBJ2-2	TGTGCCAGTAGTGCAGGGGGCCATACCGGGGAGCTGTTTTTT	CASSAGGHTGELFF
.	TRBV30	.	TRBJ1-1	TGTGCCTGGAGTGTAGGGGACACAGCTTTCTTT	CAWSVGDTAFF
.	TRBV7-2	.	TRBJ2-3	TGTGCCAGCAGCTTAGCGCTCGGTAGGGCAGATACGCAGTATTTT	CASSLALGRADTQYF
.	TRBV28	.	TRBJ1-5	TGTGCCAGCGTCGGTAGCAATCAGCCCCAGCATTTT	CASVGSNQPQHF
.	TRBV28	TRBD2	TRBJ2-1	TGTGCCAGCAGGCTACCGGGACTAGCCTACAATGAGCAGTTCTTC	CASRLPGLAYNEQFF
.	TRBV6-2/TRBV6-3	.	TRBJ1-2	TGTGCCAGCAGTTACTCGCTCAGGGATAGCGGCTACACCTTC	CASSYSLRDSGYTF
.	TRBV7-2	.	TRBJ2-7	TGTGCCAGCAGCACCGCACAGAGTTACGAGCAGTACTTC	CASSTAQSYEQYF
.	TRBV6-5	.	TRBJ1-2	TGTGCCAGCAGTCGTTTTAACAGGGCTGATGGCTACACCTTC	CASSRFNRADGYTF
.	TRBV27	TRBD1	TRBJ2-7	TGTGCCAGTAGGCAGGGGGCCTACGAGCAGTACTTC	CASRQGAYEQYF
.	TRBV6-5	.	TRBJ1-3	TGTGCCAGCAGGCAAGACAGGCTGCGGGGGGACACCATATATTTT	CASRQDRLRGDTIYF
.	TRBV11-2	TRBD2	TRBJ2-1	TGTGCCAGCAGCTTAAACGCCGGACTAGCGGGCTACAATGAGCAGTTCTTC	CASSLNAGLAGYNEQFF
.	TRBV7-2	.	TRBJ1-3	TGTGCCAGCAGCTTAGCGGTGCAGTCCGTCTCTGGAAACACCATATATTTT	CASSLAVQSVSGNTIYF
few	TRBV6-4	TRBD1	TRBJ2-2	TGTGCCAGCAGTCGGTGGGGACAGGGCTCGAACACCGGGGAGCTGTTTTTT	CASSRWGQGSNTGELFF
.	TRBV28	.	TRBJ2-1	TGTGCCAGCAGTTTGCCGGGACACAAGCAGTTCTTC	CASSLPGHKQFF
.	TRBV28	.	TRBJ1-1	TGTGCCAGCAGCCCAGTAGGAGGGGCGCGGAGAACTGAAGCTTTCTTT	CASSPVGGARRTEAFF
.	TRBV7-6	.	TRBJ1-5	TGTGCCAGCAGCTTAGGTGGGGGCAATCAGCCCCAGCATTTT	CASSLGGGNQPQHF
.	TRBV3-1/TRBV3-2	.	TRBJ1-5	TGTGCCAGCAGCCGAGCTGGGGGCGGTCAGCCCCAGCATTTT	CASSRAGGGQPQHF
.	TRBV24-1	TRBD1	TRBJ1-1	TGTGCCACCAGTGATGGACAGGGGGGAATAAGGACTGAAGCTTTCTTT	CATSDGQGGIRTEAFF
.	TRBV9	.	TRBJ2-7	TGTGCCAGCAGCGTAGCGGCGGGTGTTCCCTACGAGCAGTACTTC	CASSVAAGVPYEQYF
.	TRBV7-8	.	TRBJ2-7	TGTGCCAGCAGCTTAGACGTGGGGGGCTACGAGCAGTACTTC	CASSLDVGGYEQYF
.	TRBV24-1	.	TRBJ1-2	TGTGCCACCAGTGACCGTGACGTAACGGGGATGAGTGGCTACACCTTC	CATSDRDVTGMSGYTF
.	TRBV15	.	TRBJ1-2	TGTGCCACCAGCAGAGATGTTGGGAACGGCTACACCTTC	CATSRDVGNGYTF
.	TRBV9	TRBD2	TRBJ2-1	TGTGCCAGCAGCGTCGGGAGCGGGGGGTACAATGAGCAGTTCTTC	CASSVGSGGYNEQFF
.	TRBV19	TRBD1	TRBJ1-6	TGTGCCAGTGCCCGGACAGGCTATAATTCACCCCTCCACTTT	CASARTGYNSPLHF
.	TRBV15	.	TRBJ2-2	TGTGCCACCAGCAGAGGTGATAGCTTGGGGGAGCTGTTTTTT	CATSRGDSLGELFF
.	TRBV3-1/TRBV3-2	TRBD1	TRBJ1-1	TGTGCCAGCAGCTCGCTGACAGGGGGTCGCACTGAAGCTTTCTTT	CASSSLTGGRTEAFF
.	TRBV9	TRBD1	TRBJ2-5	TGTGCCAGCAGCGTAGATGAGGGGGCCTATGAGACCCAGTACTTC	CASSVDEGAYETQYF
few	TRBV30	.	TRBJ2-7	TGTGCCTGGAGTGCCGGAATACAGGGCAAGTACGAGCAGTACTTC	CAWSAGIQGKYEQYF
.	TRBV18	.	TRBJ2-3	TGTGCCAGCTCCCCCAGCACAGATACGCAGTATTTT	CASSPSTDTQYF
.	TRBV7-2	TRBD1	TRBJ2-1	TGTGCCAGCAGGGCTCCGGGACAGTACTACAATGAGCAGTTCTTC	CASRAPGQYYNEQFF
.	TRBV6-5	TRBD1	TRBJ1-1	TGTGCCAGCAGTTACGCTTGGGGACAGGGACAGACTGAAGCTTTCTTT	CASSYAWGQGQTEAFF
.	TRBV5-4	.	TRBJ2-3	TGTGCCAGCAGCGCCACAGGGAACACAGATACGCAGTATTTT	CASSATGNTDTQYF
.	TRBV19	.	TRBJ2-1	TGTGCCAGTAGAAGCGTTCACGGGTCGAATGAGCAGTTCTTC	CASRSVHGSNEQFF
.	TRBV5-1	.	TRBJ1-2	TGCGCCAGCAGCCCCCTAATCAACTATGGCTACACCTTC	CASSPLINYGYTF
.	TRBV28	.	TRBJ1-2	TGTGCCAGCAGTCCCCCACGGGGGCTCCGATACGATGGCTACACCTTC	CASSPPRGLRYDGYTF
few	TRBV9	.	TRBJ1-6	TGTGCCAGCAGCCCCCAGGGCAATTCACCCCTCCACTTT	CASSPQGNSPLHF
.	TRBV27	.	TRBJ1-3	TGTGCCAGCAGTTTATCGAACAGGGCGGCGGACACCATATATTTT	CASSLSNRAADTIYF
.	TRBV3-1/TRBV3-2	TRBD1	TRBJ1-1	TGTGCCAGCAGCCGCCCGACAGGGGGCGACGACACTGAAGCTTTCTTT	CASSRPTGGDDTEAFF
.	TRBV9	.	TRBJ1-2	TGTGCCAGCAGCCCCAGATCGACAGCGGGCTATGGCTACACCTTC	CASSPRSTAGYGYTF
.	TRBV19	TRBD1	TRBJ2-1	TGTGCCAGTAGCCGACAGGGGCGCCTTACTGAGCAGTTCTTC	CASSRQGRLTEQFF
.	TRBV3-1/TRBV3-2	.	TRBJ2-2	TGTGCCAGCGGACGTGCGGGGACGAACACCGGGGAGCTGTTTTTT	CASGRAGTNTGELFF
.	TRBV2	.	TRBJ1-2	TGTGCCAGCAGCCCAGCAGGGGCGAACTATGGCTACACCTTC	CASSPAGANYGYTF
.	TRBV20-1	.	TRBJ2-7	TGCAGTGCTAGTGCCTGGAGGGTAGCGGATTCCTACGAGCAGTACTTC	CSASAWRVADSYEQYF
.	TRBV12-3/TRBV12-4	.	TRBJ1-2	TGTGCCAGCAGTTTAGGGGCCGCTGGCTACACCTTC	CASSLGAAGYTF
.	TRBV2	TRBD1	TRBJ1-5	TGTGCCAGCAGTGGGACAGGGTTTGGTCAGCCCCAGCATTTT	CASSGTGFGQPQHF